A selection of T cell receptor beta chains follows, all from one sample in a study of blood T cell repertoires in COVID-19. Generated by immunoSEQ multiplex PCR, the TCRdb table keeps only in-frame clones and is missing some. The table includes roughly 130,000 clones, roughly 84% detected once. Sequences were obtained from PBMCs or T cells enriched from blood (not recorded which). Receptor source: a woman in her thirties who had recovered from COVID-19. CDR3s leave out the opening cysteine and the closing phenylalanine or tryptophan. Where a row states a size, it is once, few, many or the class of an expanded clone; other rows omit it.

NA TRBJ2-3 TRBV3-1/TRBV3-2 ASSPGVSTDTQY
NA TRBJ1-1 TRBV5-8 ASSLEGQMNTEAF
NA TRBJ2-3 TRBV25-1 ASSESPSGITDTQY
NA TRBJ2-1 TRBV4-1 ASSQEGQGAFYNEQF
NA TRBJ2-3 TRBV7-7 ASRDRGYPTDTQY
NA TRBJ2-1 TRBV19 ASRDRGFDEQF
NA TRBJ2-7 TRBV28 ASSFLAGVYEQY
NA TRBJ2-7 TRBV11-1 ASSQGQSTYEQY
NA TRBJ1-1 TRBV6-6 ASSPRPPAGWRNTEAF
NA TRBJ1-1 TRBV14 ASSQERSRNTEAF
NA TRBJ1-3 TRBV28 ASSFEDSGNTIY
NA TRBJ1-3 TRBV2 ASSRDRAGWTIY
NA TRBJ1-1 TRBV5-1 ASSLAEGRNTEAF
NA TRBJ1-6 TRBV7-3 ASSPGTANSPLH
NA TRBJ2-1 TRBV12-3/TRBV12-4 ASSPGAGEQF
few TRBJ1-1 TRBV30 AAQWGGRTEAF
NA TRBJ2-1 TRBV11-3 ASSFGGGTGNFKQF
NA TRBJ2-1 TRBV29-1 SVSPGWDEQF
NA TRBJ2-2 TRBV28 ASSPWGRNTGELF
NA TRBJ2-5 TRBV6-2/TRBV6-3 ASSFHRDSGGTQY
NA TRBJ1-2 TRBV19 ASSPDNNYGYT
NA TRBJ1-4 TRBV10-3 AITPRDRQFNEKLF
NA TRBJ2-1 TRBV7-6 ASSFRLAGTPYNEQF
NA TRBJ1-4 TRBV15 ATSRDLLATNEKLF
NA TRBJ2-1 TRBV7-2 ASSLGLGTAYNEQF